The 14 T cell receptor beta chains reported below all come from one sample, sequenced in a study of shared clonotypes between healthy human individuals. The naive CD8 population came from CD45RO-negative cells selected for CCR7, without terminally differentiated effector memory CD45RA+ cells. Sequenced by immunoSEQ multiplex PCR; TCRdb stores in-frame clones only, minus some. The sample has some 740,000 clones; 90% to 95% are singletons. The sample taken for sequencing was naive CD8+ T cells sorted from blood. The receptors come from a young man in good health.

The chain recombines TRBV5-4 with TRBJ1-2, with 9 positions matching TRBD1. CDR1 and CDR2 (germline): SGHNT, YYREEE (reference sequence). V gave up 4 bases and J gave up 6 bases; unmatched junction bases: 4. The length of the CDR3 is 13 residues. CDR3 region: CASSTQGADGYTF. The DNA for the CDR3 is TGTGCCAGCAGCACACAGGGGGCTGATGGCTACACCTTC. The whole variable domain, remainder taken from reference TRBV5-4 and TRBJ1-2, is ETGVTQSPTHLIKTRGQQVTLRCSSQSGHNTVSWYQQALGQGPQFIFQYYREEENGRGNFPPRFSGLQFPNYSSELNVNALELDDSALYLCASSTQGADGYTFGSGTRLTVV.

DNA of the CDR3: TGTGCCAGCAGTTTAGTCAACCCCACCTACGAGCAGTACTTC. Its translation: CASSLVNPTYEQYF. The V and J genes are TRBV27 and TRBJ2-7; D is uncertain. Germline V gene data show CDR1 as MNHEY and CDR2 as SMNVEV (reference sequence). Trimming took off 2 bases at V and 2 bases at J, with 10 bases between the two ends. There are 14 residues in the CDR3.

The chain couples TRBV9 to TRBJ2-5; 8 nucleotides agree with TRBD1. Germline V gene sequence: CDR1 SGDLS, CDR2 YYNGEE. With 7 bases clipped from V and 5 bases from J, the junction kept 13 bases outside the gene matches. The CDR3 consists of 15 residues. CDR3 sequence reads: CASSSGGLTMETQYF. As DNA, the CDR3 is TGTGCCAGCTCCTCAGGGGGCCTCACCATGGAGACCCAGTACTTC.

The chain links TRBV9 to TRBJ2-7; weak D call: TRBD1 (7 bases). The CDR3 spans 15 residues. From germline, CDR1 is SGDLS and CDR2 YYNGEE. Trimming shortened V by 2 bases and J by 2 bases, and 14 bases separated the two germline ends. The CDR3 loop reads CASSVSRDSTYEQYF. DNA of the CDR3: TGTGCCAGCAGCGTTTCGCGGGACAGCACCTACGAGCAGTACTTC.

The genes are TRBV19 and TRBJ2-2, with D possibly matching TRBD2 (6 bases). Germline V gene sequence: CDR1 LNHDA, CDR2 SQIVND (reference sequence). The CDR3 contains 16 residues. Trimming took 3 bases from V and 5 from J, leaving 16 bases between them. The CDR3 bases are TGTGCCAGTAGTATTCCCCGCTGGGAGGAAACCGGGGAGCTGTTTTTT. Residues: CASSIPRWEETGELFF.

The count of this clone is one. The rearrangement uses TRBV10-3 and TRBJ1-1; 7 nucleotides line up with TRBD1. This CDR3 region has 13 residues. J lost 4 bases, V lost 6 bases, and 5 bases had no gene match. From germline, CDR1 is ENHRY and CDR2 SYGVKD. CDR3 nucleotide sequence: TGTGCCATCAGCCTTGACAGGGCCACTGAAGCTTTCTTT. Its protein is CAISLDRATEAFF.

The genes are TRBV30 and TRBJ1-4; possible D gene TRBD1, 5 bases. The CDR3 totals 15 residues. Germline loops: CDR1 GTSNPN, CDR2 SVGIG (reference sequence). Deletions cut 0 bases from V and 4 bases from J, with 12 bases between. In DNA form, the CDR3 reads TGTGCCTGGAGTGTAATGGACATCGTTAATGAAAAACTGTTTTTT. This gives the protein CAWSVMDIVNEKLFF.

The gene calls are TRBV19 and TRBJ2-3; no firm D call. V was shortened by 5 bases and J by 3 bases, with 6 bases between the two germline ends. The CDR3 is made up of 12 amino acids. CDR1 LNHDA and CDR2 SQIVND come from the germline V gene (reference sequence). Written as DNA, the CDR3 is TGTGCCAGTAGTGAGCTAACAGATACGCAGTATTTT. Its protein is CASSELTDTQYF.

This clone was counted between two and nine times. This same CDR3 is encoded by further DNA sequences in the sample. The chain uses TRBV19 and TRBJ1-1, with D hard to call. In germline, CDR1 is LNHDA, CDR2 SQIVND (reference sequence). This CDR3 comprises 12 residues. Trimming took off 3 bases at V and 8 bases at J, with 10 bases between the two ends. The CDR3 bases are TGTGCCAGTAGTATTGGACTCACAGAAGCTTTCTTT. Its translation: CASSIGLTEAFF.

V is TRBV9 and J is TRBJ2-2, with 9 bases matching TRBD2. Germline CDR1 is SGDLS and CDR2 is YYNGEE. The length of the CDR3 is 16 residues. With V trimmed by 3 bases and J by 1 base, 4 bases remained unmatched. The CDR3 nucleotides read TGTGCCAGCAGCGATAGGACTAGCGAGAACACCGGGGAGCTGTTTTTT. It yields the protein CASSDRTSENTGELFF.

The CDR3 protein is CASSLYWTSGSEYVADTQYF. As DNA, the CDR3 is TGTGCCAGCAGCTTGTACTGGACTAGCGGGAGTGAGTATGTCGCAGATACGCAGTATTTT. The chain employs TRBV13 and TRBJ2-3; 13 bases match TRBD2. The CDR3 extends over 20 amino acids. Germline CDR1 reads PRHDT; CDR2 reads FYEKMQ (reference sequence). V dropped 3 bases and J dropped 4; count of bases not matched to a gene: 16.

The chain has TRBV15 and TRBJ2-1; D is possibly TRBD1 or TRBD2 (5 bases each). The V end was cut by 8 bases, the J end by 3 bases, with 14 bases between. Germline CDR1 reads LNHNV; CDR2 reads YYDKDF (reference sequence). The CDR3 spans 14 residues. CDR3 nucleotides: TGTGCCACCCGGGGCTCCGGGAACTACAATGAGCAGTTCTTC. Translation: CATRGSGNYNEQFF.

The gene calls are TRBV4-3 and TRBJ2-7; 14 nucleotides agree with TRBD2. J lost 7 bases, V lost 0 bases, and 5 bases had no gene match. CDR1 LGHNA and CDR2 YSLEER come from the germline V gene. The CDR3 totals 16 residues. The CDR3 here is CASSQDLTSGRAEQYF. The CDR3 coding sequence is TGCGCCAGCAGCCAAGATCTGACTAGCGGGAGGGCGGAGCAGTACTTC.

This chain connects TRBV29-1 to TRBJ2-7; TRBD1 is a possible D gene (5 bases). The V end was cut by 5 bases, the J end by 0 bases, with 11 bases between. The germline V gene has CDR1 SQVTM and CDR2 ANQGSEA. This CDR3 region has 13 residues. The CDR3 nucleotides read TGCAGCGTTTACTTGACAGTCTCCTACGAGCAGTACTTC. It codes for CSVYLTVSYEQYF.